This paragraph covers one TCR beta chain sequence. Its antigen is as yet unknown. These data belong to a study of shared clonotypes between healthy human individuals. Deep was the level at which the assay was run. Sequenced by immunoSEQ multiplex PCR; TCRdb stores in-frame clones only, minus some. This table has approximately 2,000,000 clones, 85% to 95% appearing once. The CDR3 has 14 residues. Looked up from germline, CDR1 is SEHNR and CDR2 is FQNEAQ (reference sequence). Trimming at V came to 5 bases and at J to 7 bases, leaving 7 bases not matched to a gene. Study-wide points: Incomplete sequencing of sorted subsets was indicated by rarefaction despite large depth. In general, naive subsets displayed greater estimated richness than memory subsets did. Only blood was sampled; tissue repertoires likely differ.

The TCR comes from a man aged 18-30 years in good health. Some clones in this sample may be carry-over from other donors' samples. The chain couples TRBV7-9 to TRBJ2-1; 8 bases map to TRBD2. Sequencing used naive CD4+ T cells from PBMCs. Subset in this sample: CD45RA+ positively selected. In nucleotides, the CDR3 is TGTGCCAGCAGCCAGCGGGAGTCGAGGAATGAGCAGTTCTTC. It specifies CASSQRESRNEQFF.